This T cell receptor beta chain was sequenced for a study of tumor-infiltrating lymphocytes in primary liver carcinoma. This clonotype was seen ten or more times. The investigators made TCR beta cDNA from roughly 460 ng total RNA, using a constant-region primer. Each TCR beta library was derived from three nested multiplex PCR rounds that employed slightly modified ARM-PCR. Investigators reported that the first two PCR rounds, at around 10 cycles each, used TRBV1-TRBV30 forward primers with a C-beta reverse primer. One entry per CDR3 protein, called by TCRdb with MiXCR from the multiplex PCR reads. The sample shows hundreds of thousands of distinct CDR3 sequences, about three fifths of them seen only once. They got blood RNA out of unsorted whole blood and also pulled out germline DNA. The ends were cut back, 3 bases at V and 4 bases at J, with 15 bases in the middle. The CDR3 runs to 15 residues.

The chain links TRBV12-3 or TRBV12-4 to TRBJ1-2; D uncertain. The source material was peripheral blood. The sequence derives from a woman aged 25 to 39 with primary liver carcinoma and hepatitis B virus infection. CDR3 DNA sequence: TGTGCCAGCAGTTTCCGGGGTGCGGTGCGCTATGGCTACACCTTC. This translates into CASSFRGAVRYGYTF.